A selection of T cell receptor beta chains follows, all from one sample in a study of T cells in Graves' hyperthyroidism and ophthalmopathy. TCRdb re-called the multiplex PCR reads through MiXCR, storing one row per CDR3 protein. The table shows about 690,000 distinct CDR3 sequences, with roughly a sixth occurring only once. What was sequenced was blood. These receptors were collected from a man aged 45-65 years with Graves' hyperthyroidism. The CDR3 runs from the conserved cysteine through the conserved F or W. D genes are given only for firm matches. Clone size, where shown, is once, few, many, or a class for clones that have expanded.

clone_size j_call v_call d_call cdr3_aa cdr3_nt
few TRBJ2-3 TRBV6-1 NA CASSNRDPQDTQYF TGTGCCAGCAGTAACCGAGACCCTCAGGATACGCAGTATTTT
many TRBJ1-2 TRBV28 NA CASSLGGLANYGYTF TGTGCCAGCAGTTTGGGAGGGCTAGCTAACTATGGCTACACCTTC
few TRBJ1-2 TRBV5-1 TRBD1 CASSWDREGDYGYTF TGCGCCAGCAGCTGGGACAGGGAAGGCGACTATGGCTACACCTTC
few TRBJ2-3 TRBV7-3 NA CASRSGTHTDTQYF TGTGCCAGCAGGTCCGGGACGCACACAGATACGCAGTATTTT
few TRBJ2-3 TRBV9 NA CASSVTGTRTDTQYF TGTGCCAGCAGCGTAACAGGTACCCGCACAGATACGCAGTATTTT
many TRBJ2-7 TRBV28 NA CAMPTKRGYEQYF TGTGCCATGCCGACAAAACGGGGCTACGAGCAGTACTTC
NA TRBJ2-2 TRBV28 TRBD1 CACTGTGIGRPRVGGELFF TGTGCCTGCACCGGGACAGGGATCGGGAGGCCGAGGGTGGGCGGGGAGCTGTTTTTT
NA TRBJ1-5 TRBV3-1 NA CASSPRGSINQPQHF TGTGCCAGCAGCCCCCGAGGGAGTATTAATCAGCCCCAGCATTTT
NA TRBJ1-1 TRBV29-1 TRBD1 CSVGDRGGTEAFF TGCAGCGTTGGAGACAGGGGGGGTACTGAAGCTTTCTTT
few TRBJ2-6 TRBV7-2 NA CASSRWAGANVLTF TGTGCCAGCAGCCGATGGGCCGGGGCCAACGTCCTGACTTTC
few TRBJ2-2 TRBV7-2 TRBD2 CASSLRSSGSTFPPGELFF TGTGCCAGCAGCTTGAGGTCTAGCGGGAGTACTTTTCCCCCCGGGGAGCTGTTTTTT
few TRBJ1-4 TRBV20-1 NA CSARDRTAPTNEKLFF TGCAGTGCTAGAGATAGGACAGCCCCAACTAATGAAAAACTGTTTTTT
many TRBJ2-1 TRBV20-1 NA CSARRTNNEQFF TGCAGTGCTAGAAGAACAAACAATGAGCAGTTCTTC
many TRBJ1-6 TRBV28 TRBD1 CASSSPQGAGNSPLHF TGTGCCAGCAGTTCGCCTCAGGGGGCAGGGAATTCACCCCTCCACTTT
many TRBJ2-1 TRBV6-2/TRBV6-3 NA CASSYSVRVQNEQFF TGTGCCAGCAGTTACTCGGTCCGGGTTCAGAATGAGCAGTTCTTC
few TRBJ2-3 TRBV5-1 TRBD1 CASSLRQGFITDTQYF TGCGCCAGCAGCTTACGACAGGGATTTATCACAGATACGCAGTATTTT
few TRBJ1-2 TRBV7-6 NA CASSILRGDYGYTF TGTGCCAGCAGTATTCTTCGGGGTGACTATGGCTACACCTTC
many TRBJ2-7 TRBV27 NA CASSLNHEQYF TGTGCCAGCAGTTTGAACCACGAGCAGTACTTC
many TRBJ1-5 TRBV6-2/TRBV6-3 TRBD1 CARSFTDRGNQPQHF TGTGCCAGATCCTTCACGGACAGGGGCAATCAGCCCCAGCATTTT
NA TRBJ2-5 TRBV2 TRBD2 CASSLYVAGEETQYF TGTGCCAGCAGCCTGTACGTAGCGGGCGAAGAGACCCAGTACTTC
NA TRBJ2-1 TRBV18 TRBD2 CASSPPGLAGYEQFF TGTGCCAGCTCACCACCGGGACTAGCGGGATATGAGCAGTTCTTC
NA TRBJ2-7 TRBV12-3/TRBV12-4 TRBD2 CASSLEGSGIYEQYF TGTGCCAGCAGTTTAGAAGGTAGCGGGATCTACGAGCAGTACTTC
NA TRBJ1-5 TRBV6-2/TRBV6-3 TRBD1 CASSQMDRGPGQPQHF TGTGCCAGCAGTCAGATGGACAGGGGGCCGGGTCAGCCCCAGCATTTT
once TRBJ2-5 TRBV28 NA CASSPSGRAQYF TGTGCCAGCAGTCCCTCGGGGCGGGCCCAGTACTTC
many TRBJ2-5 TRBV10-3 TRBD2 CAIMSGTSGSETQYF TGTGCCATCATGTCCGGGACTAGCGGGAGTGAGACCCAGTACTTC
many TRBJ1-2 TRBV6-5 NA CASSYSSVRNYGYTF TGTGCCAGCAGTTACTCGAGCGTCAGGAACTATGGCTACACCTTC
many TRBJ2-1 TRBV24-1 NA CATSDPSFSGGYNEQFF TGTGCCACCAGTGATCCTTCTTTCTCAGGTGGCTACAATGAGCAGTTCTTC